What follows is one TCR beta chain and its context. Its antigen is as yet unknown. PCR used 60 Vbeta primers and 13 Jbeta primers. As originally analysed: Roughly 10 million shared chains were among about 80 million unique TCR beta chains counted in a later analysis. Data came from immunoSEQ multiplex PCR; TCRdb stores just in-frame clones and leaves some out. From that table come the V and J calls and clone size; the DNA was used to work out D and trimming. In the table there are 100,000 to 150,000 clones, around 80% of which are singletons. This CDR3 has 14 amino acids. The V end was cut by 5 bases, the J end by 0 bases, with 8 bases between. Germline V lookup: CDR1 MNHEY, CDR2 SVGAGI. The data stem from a study of cytomegalovirus exposure and HLA in healthy donors. Points from the study as a whole: In presence/absence analyses, roughly uniform sequencing depth across donors was assumed. Most subjects had HLA-A and HLA-B alleles reportedly predicted accurately by TCR beta sequences. Most observed TCR sequences were rare, whereas some public TCRs were detected in many donors.

The genes are TRBV6-5 and TRBJ1-5; D uncertain. This receptor was taken from a female donor in good health and CMV-seronegative. The sequencing sample was made of PBMCs. CDR3 region: CASSRGYSNQPQHF. CDR3 coding DNA: TGTGCCAGCAGTAGAGGGTATAGCAATCAGCCCCAGCATTTT.